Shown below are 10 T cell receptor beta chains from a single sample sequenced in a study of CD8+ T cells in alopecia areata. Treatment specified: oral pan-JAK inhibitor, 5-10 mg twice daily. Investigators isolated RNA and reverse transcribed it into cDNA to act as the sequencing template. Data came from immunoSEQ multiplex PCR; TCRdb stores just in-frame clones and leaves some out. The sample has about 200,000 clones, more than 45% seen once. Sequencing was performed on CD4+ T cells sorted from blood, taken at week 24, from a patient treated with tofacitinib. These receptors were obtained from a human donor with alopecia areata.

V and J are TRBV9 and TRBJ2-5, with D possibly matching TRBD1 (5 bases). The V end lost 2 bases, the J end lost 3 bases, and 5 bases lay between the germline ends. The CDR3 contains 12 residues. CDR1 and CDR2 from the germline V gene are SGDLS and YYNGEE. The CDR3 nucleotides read TGTGCCAGCAGCGTGACAGAAGAGACCCAGTACTTC. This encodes CASSVTEETQYF.

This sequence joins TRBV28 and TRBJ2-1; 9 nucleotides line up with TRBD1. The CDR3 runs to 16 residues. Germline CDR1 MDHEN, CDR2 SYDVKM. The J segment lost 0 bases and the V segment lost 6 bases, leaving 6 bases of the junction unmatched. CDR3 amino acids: CASSPLDRGSYNEQFF. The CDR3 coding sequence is TGTGCCAGCAGCCCTCTGGACAGGGGCTCCTACAATGAGCAGTTCTTC.

In nucleotides, the CDR3 is TGTGCCAGCAGTAGACATACGGACACCCTATATGGCTACACCTTC. Amino acids: CASSRHTDTLYGYTF. The chain joins TRBV28 to TRBJ1-2, with TRBD1 as a possible D gene (5 bases). There are 15 residues in the CDR3. CDR1 and CDR2 (germline): MDHEN, SYDVKM. Deletions cut 5 bases from V and 5 bases from J, with 18 bases between.

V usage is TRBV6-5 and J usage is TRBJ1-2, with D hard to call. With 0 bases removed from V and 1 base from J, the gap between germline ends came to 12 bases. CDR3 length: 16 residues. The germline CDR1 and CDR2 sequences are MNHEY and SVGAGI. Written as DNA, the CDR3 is TGTGCCAGCAGTTACTCGTTTCCGCCCATTAACTATGGCTACACCTTC. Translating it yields CASSYSFPPINYGYTF.

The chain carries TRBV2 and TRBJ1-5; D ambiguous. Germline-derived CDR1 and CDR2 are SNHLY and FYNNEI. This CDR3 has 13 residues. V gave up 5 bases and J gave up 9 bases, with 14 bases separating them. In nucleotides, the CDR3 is TGTGCCAGCAGTTTTGAGGACTTCTCGCCCCAGCATTTT. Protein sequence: CASSFEDFSPQHF. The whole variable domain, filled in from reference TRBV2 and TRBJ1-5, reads EPEVTQTPSHQVTQMGQEVILRCVPISNHLYFYWYRQILGQKVEFLVSFYNNEISEKSEIFDDQFSVERPDGSNFTLKIRSTKLEDSAMYFCASSFEDFSPQHFGDGTRLSIL.

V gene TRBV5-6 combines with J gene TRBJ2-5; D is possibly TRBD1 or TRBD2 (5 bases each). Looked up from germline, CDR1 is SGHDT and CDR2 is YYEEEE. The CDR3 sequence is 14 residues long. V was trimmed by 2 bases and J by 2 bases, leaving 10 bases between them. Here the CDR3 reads CASSFRGVQETQYF. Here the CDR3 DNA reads TGTGCCAGCAGCTTTCGGGGCGTTCAAGAGACCCAGTACTTC.

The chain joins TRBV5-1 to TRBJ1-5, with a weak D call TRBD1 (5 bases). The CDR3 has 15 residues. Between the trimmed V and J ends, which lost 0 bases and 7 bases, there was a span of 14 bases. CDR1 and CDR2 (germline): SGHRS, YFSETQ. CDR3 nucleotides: TGCGCCAGCAGCTTGGACGGGGGAACGGAGCAGCCCCAGCATTTT. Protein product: CASSLDGGTEQPQHF.

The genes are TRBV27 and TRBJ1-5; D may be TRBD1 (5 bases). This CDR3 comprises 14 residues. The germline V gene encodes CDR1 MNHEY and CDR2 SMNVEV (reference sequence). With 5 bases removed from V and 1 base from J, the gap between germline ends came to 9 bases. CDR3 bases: TGTGCCAGCAGTCCATGGGGGAGCAATCAGCCCCAGCATTTT. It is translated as CASSPWGSNQPQHF.

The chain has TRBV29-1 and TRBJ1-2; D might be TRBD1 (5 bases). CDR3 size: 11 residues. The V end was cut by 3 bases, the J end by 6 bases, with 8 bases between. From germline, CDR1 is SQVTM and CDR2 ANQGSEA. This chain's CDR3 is CSVEQGHGYTF. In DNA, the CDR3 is TGCAGCGTTGAGCAGGGACATGGCTACACCTTC.

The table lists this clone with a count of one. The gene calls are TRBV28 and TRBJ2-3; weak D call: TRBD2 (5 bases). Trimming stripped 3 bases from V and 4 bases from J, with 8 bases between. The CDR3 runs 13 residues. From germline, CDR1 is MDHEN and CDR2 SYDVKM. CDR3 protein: CASSFDYADTQYF. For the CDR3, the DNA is TGTGCCAGCAGTTTTGACTACGCAGATACGCAGTATTTT.